One and the same sample provided the 22 T cell receptor beta chains below, sequenced in a study of CD8 T cells in Susac syndrome. Random-hexamer reverse transcription was applied to about 0.45 to 1 ug RNA. TCRdb recomputed calls from the immunoSEQ multiplex PCR reads with MiXCR, one row per CDR3 protein. The sample records 95,000 to 150,000 distinct CDR3 sequences, approximately 96% being singletons. The specimen sequenced was CD4+ T cells from PBMCs. The source is a human donor with Susac syndrome.

The rearrangement uses TRBV29-1 and TRBJ2-7; maybe TRBD1 (6 bases). The germline CDR1 and CDR2 sequences are SQVTM and ANQGSEA. The CDR3 extends over 12 amino acids. With 4 bases removed from V and 5 bases from J, the gap between germline ends came to 12 bases. DNA of the CDR3: TGCAGCGTTGTCCAGGGGATCGACGAGCAGTACTTC. As protein: CSVVQGIDEQYF.

The CDR3 here is CASSTDRAVYGYTF. DNA of the CDR3: TGTGCCAGCAGCACGGACAGGGCGGTCTATGGCTACACCTTC. This sequence joins TRBV5-6 and TRBJ1-2; 8 bases line up with TRBD1. Germline CDR1 SGHDT, CDR2 YYEEEE. The CDR3 is made up of 14 amino acids. V gave up 4 bases and J gave up 4 bases; unmatched junction bases: 6.

The rearrangement links TRBV30 to TRBJ1-1; a possible D gene is TRBD1 (6 bases). Trimming pared 5 bases from V and 5 bases from J, leaving 15 bases between. The CDR3 is 13 residues long. CDR1 and CDR2 from the germline V gene are GTSNPN and SVGIG (reference sequence). The DNA of the CDR3 is TGTGCCTGGGCAGGGGATTCTCGGACTGAAGCTTTCTTT. It yields the protein CAWAGDSRTEAFF. Variable domain in full (rest from reference TRBV30 and TRBJ1-1): SQTIHQWPATLVQPVGSPLSLECTVEGTSNPNLYWYRQAAGRGLQLLFYSVGIGQISSEVPQNLSASRPQDRQFILSSKKLLLSDSGFYLCAWAGDSRTEAFFGQGTRLTVV.

The genes are TRBV30 and TRBJ2-1; no reliable D call. CDR1 is GTSNPN, CDR2 SVGIG, per germline (reference sequence). This CDR3 is built from 11 residues. V was cut by 2 bases and J by 7 bases, with 6 bases left in between. CDR3 in amino acids: CAWSSQNEQFF. The CDR3 nucleotides are TGTGCCTGGAGTAGCCAGAATGAGCAGTTCTTC.

This sequence joins TRBV4-2 and TRBJ2-5; no clear D gene. The V end was cut by 1 base, the J end by 4 bases, with 10 bases between. CDR3 size: 14 residues. Germline-derived CDR1 and CDR2 are LGHNA and YNFKEQ. The CDR3 coding sequence is TGTGCCAGCAGCCAAGGGGTCTATGGAGAGACCCAGTACTTC. Residues: CASSQGVYGETQYF.

The chain employs TRBV15 and TRBJ1-5, with a weak D call TRBD1 (5 bases). CDR3 length: 16 residues. Germline CDR1 reads LNHNV; CDR2 reads YYDKDF (reference sequence). V lost 0 bases, J lost 0 bases, and 9 bases lay in between. CDR3 DNA: TGTGCCACCAGCAGAGAACCCACAGGTAGCAATCAGCCCCAGCATTTT. As protein: CATSREPTGSNQPQHF.

The V call is TRBV29-1, the J call TRBJ2-3; a possible D gene is TRBD2 (5 bases). This CDR3 region has 13 residues. Deletions cut 8 bases from V and 7 bases from J, with 19 bases between. Germline V gives CDR1 SQVTM, CDR2 ANQGSEA. CDR3 region: CSSVGSFLNTQYF. The CDR3 bases are TGCAGCAGCGTGGGGAGTTTTTTGAATACGCAGTATTTT.

V usage is TRBV2 and J usage is TRBJ2-1; D not certain. Per the germline V gene, CDR1 is SNHLY and CDR2 is FYNNEI. Trimming removed 3 bases at V and 12 bases at J, with 9 bases between. CDR3 length: 11 residues. As DNA, the CDR3 is TGTGCCAGCAGTGAGGGCTATCGGCAGTTCTTC. This gives the protein CASSEGYRQFF.

The chain joins TRBV6-5 to TRBJ2-4, with a tentative D call TRBD2 (7 bases). Germline V gene data show CDR1 as MNHEY and CDR2 as SVGAGI. V gave up 2 bases and J gave up 7 bases, with 21 bases separating them. The length of the CDR3 is 17 residues. This CDR3 reads CASSYRRPAGRGNIQYF. As DNA, the CDR3 is TGTGCCAGCAGTTACCGTCGACCAGCGGGAAGGGGGAACATTCAGTACTTC.

The chain has TRBV29-1 and TRBJ2-1, with 16 nucleotides matching TRBD2. Germline V CDR1 and CDR2: SQVTM, ANQGSEA. V gave up 6 bases and J gave up 5 bases; unmatched junction bases: 7. The CDR3 extends over 16 amino acids. The CDR3 here is CSVPGLAGGPHNEQFF. The CDR3 region has the DNA TGCAGCGTCCCGGGACTAGCGGGAGGGCCCCACAATGAGCAGTTCTTC.

The chain carries TRBV2 and TRBJ1-2, with unresolved D. The CDR3 runs to 12 residues. Germline values: CDR1 SNHLY, CDR2 FYNNEI. V dropped 8 bases and J dropped 2 bases, with 9 bases sitting between them. In DNA form, the CDR3 reads TGTGCCAGCCGGGCGGGGAACTATGGCTACACCTTC. Residues: CASRAGNYGYTF.

The chain combines TRBV2 with TRBJ2-3; tentatively, D is TRBD1 or TRBD2 (5 bases each). Germline CDR1 reads SNHLY; CDR2 reads FYNNEI. V was trimmed by 6 bases and J by 2 bases, leaving 15 bases between them. This CDR3 has 15 residues. CDR3 amino acids: CASRDSGAVTDTQYF. CDR3 nucleotides: TGTGCCAGCAGGGACTCCGGGGCCGTCACAGATACGCAGTATTTT.

The genes are TRBV10-3 and TRBJ2-2, with 11 bases lining up with TRBD1. The V and J ends lost 2 bases and 4 bases, in that order; junction bases with no gene match: 0. The germline V gene has CDR1 ENHRY and CDR2 SYGVKD. The CDR3 spans 15 residues. DNA of the CDR3: TGTGCCATCAGTGAGGGACAGGGGGCCACCGGGGAGCTGTTTTTT. Translated, it gives CAISEGQGATGELFF.

This chain uses TRBV12-3 or TRBV12-4 with TRBJ2-3; 11 bases are shared with TRBD2. The junction had 6 bases not matched to a gene; V was cut back by 4 bases and J by 6 bases. The CDR3 has 15 residues. The CDR3 DNA follows: TGTGCCAGCAGTTCGACTAGCGGGATGGGGGATACGCAGTATTTT. It encodes CASSSTSGMGDTQYF.

The chain carries TRBV12-3 or TRBV12-4 and TRBJ2-7; tentatively, D is TRBD1 (5 bases). Trimming pared 2 bases from V and 0 bases from J, leaving 14 bases between. CDR3 length: 16 residues. The CDR3 spells CASSLRGPASSYEQYF. As DNA, the CDR3 is TGTGCCAGCAGTTTAAGGGGCCCAGCAAGCTCCTACGAGCAGTACTTC.

Here the CDR3 reads CSATGSKGTDTQYF. The CDR3 coding sequence is TGCAGTGCCACCGGCTCGAAGGGCACAGATACGCAGTATTTT. The rearrangement uses TRBV20-1 and TRBJ2-3, with D unresolved. Germline CDR1 DFQATT, CDR2 SNEGSKA (reference sequence). The CDR3 has 14 amino acids. V was pared by 6 bases and J by 1 base, with 14 bases between.

Only one count was recorded for this clonotype. The V and J genes are TRBV4-1 and TRBJ2-1, with 8 bases aligning to TRBD2. The CDR3 runs 19 residues. J lost 0 bases, V lost 0 bases, and 10 bases had no gene match. Germline-derived CDR1 and CDR2 are MGHRA and YSYEKL. CDR3 loop: CASSQDRGGGRTSYNEQFF. The CDR3 bases are TGCGCCAGCAGCCAAGATCGGGGGGGAGGGAGGACCTCCTACAATGAGCAGTTCTTC.

V is TRBV29-1 and J is TRBJ2-6, with 10 bases aligning to TRBD1. The CDR3 covers 17 residues. Germline trimming cut 7 bases from V and 0 bases from J; bases unmatched to any gene: 9. Germline loops: CDR1 SQVTM, CDR2 ANQGSEA. As DNA, the CDR3 is TGCAGCGGTAGTACCGGGACAGGGGACTCTGGGGCCAACGTCCTGACTTTC. This encodes CSGSTGTGDSGANVLTF.

The chain combines TRBV19 with TRBJ2-2, with no clear D. CDR3 length equals 14 residues. V dropped 7 bases and J dropped 0 bases, with 9 bases sitting between them. Germline V CDR1 and CDR2: LNHDA, SQIVND (reference sequence). CDR3: CASKVGANTGELFF. The CDR3 nucleotides are TGTGCCAGTAAGGTTGGGGCGAACACCGGGGAGCTGTTTTTT.

This clonotype has more than one count but fewer than ten. The V call is TRBV3-1, the J call TRBJ2-7; D is uncertain. Trimming stripped 3 bases from V and 6 bases from J, with 9 bases between. Per germline, CDR1 LGHDT and CDR2 YNNKEL (reference sequence). The CDR3 runs 12 residues. CDR3 nucleotide sequence: TGTGCCAGCAGCCACGGACGTGGCGAGCAGTACTTC. This translates into CASSHGRGEQYF.

CDR3 nucleotide sequence: TGTGCCAGCAGCCAAGATCTGGGACAGGGAAACACAGATACGCAGTATTTT. This encodes CASSQDLGQGNTDTQYF. This chain uses TRBV4-2 with TRBJ2-3, with 9 bases identical to TRBD1. The trim removed 0 bases at V and 2 bases at J, leaving 6 bases unmatched. Germline values: CDR1 LGHNA, CDR2 YNFKEQ. This CDR3 spans 17 amino acids.

The chain combines TRBV5-1 with TRBJ2-1, with D perhaps matching TRBD1 or TRBD2 (5 bases each). Trimming took 5 bases from V and 12 from J, leaving 12 bases between them. CDR1 is SGHRS and CDR2 is YFSETQ in the germline V gene. The CDR3 runs 11 residues. The CDR3 nucleotides read TGCGCCAGCAGGGGACCCGTAGGGCAGTTCTTC. Translation gives CASRGPVGQFF.